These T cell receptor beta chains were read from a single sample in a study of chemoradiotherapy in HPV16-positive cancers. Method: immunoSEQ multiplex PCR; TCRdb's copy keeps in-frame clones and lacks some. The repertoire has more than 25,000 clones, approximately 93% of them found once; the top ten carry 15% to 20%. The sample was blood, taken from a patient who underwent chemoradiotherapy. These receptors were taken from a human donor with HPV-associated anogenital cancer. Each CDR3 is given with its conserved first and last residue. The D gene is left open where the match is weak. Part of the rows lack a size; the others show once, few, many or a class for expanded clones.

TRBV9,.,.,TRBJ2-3,TGTGCCAGCAGCGTAGGTGGGGGTGGCACAGATACGCAGTATTTT,CASSVGGGGTDTQYF
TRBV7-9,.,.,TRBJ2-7,TGTGCCAGCAGCTTTACGAGTACCTACGAGCAGTACTTC,CASSFTSTYEQYF
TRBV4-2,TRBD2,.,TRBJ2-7,TGTGCCAGCAGCCAAGCCGAGGTAGCGGGCTACGAGCAGTACTTC,CASSQAEVAGYEQYF
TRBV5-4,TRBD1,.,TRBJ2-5,TGTGCCAGCAGCAACTCAGGGGGCGAAGAGACCCAGTACTTC,CASSNSGGEETQYF
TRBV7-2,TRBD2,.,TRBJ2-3,TGTGCCAGCAGCACTAGCGGCACAGATACGCAGTATTTT,CASSTSGTDTQYF
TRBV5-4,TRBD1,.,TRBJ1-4,TGTGCCAGCAGCTTCAACAGGGGCCTGAATGAAAAACTGTTTTTT,CASSFNRGLNEKLFF
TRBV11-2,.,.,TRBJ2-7,TGTGCCAGCAGCTTAGATCAGGCGGCCTACGAGCAGTACTTC,CASSLDQAAYEQYF
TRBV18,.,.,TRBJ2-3,TGTGCCAGCTCACCGTGGGATAGCACAGATACGCAGTATTTT,CASSPWDSTDTQYF
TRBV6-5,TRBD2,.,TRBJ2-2,TGTGCCAGCAGTTACTCGCCGGGGGGGACCGGGGAGCTGTTTTTT,CASSYSPGGTGELFF
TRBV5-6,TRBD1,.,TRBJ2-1,TGTGCCAGCAGCTCCTTGGGGACAGAGTCTTACAATGAGCAGTTCTTC,CASSSLGTESYNEQFF
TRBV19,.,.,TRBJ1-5,TGTGCCAGTAGTATGAGAAGAGAACCCAATCAGCCCCAGCATTTT,CASSMRREPNQPQHF
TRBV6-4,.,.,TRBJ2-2,TGTGCCAGCAGTGCGCGCGGCTTGGGGGAGCTGTTTTTT,CASSARGLGELFF
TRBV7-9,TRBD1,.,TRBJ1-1,TGTGCCAGCAGCCCGGGACAGGGCAGGACCGAGAGTGAAGCTTTCTTT,CASSPGQGRTESEAFF
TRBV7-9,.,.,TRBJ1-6,TGTGCCAGCAGCTTAGATTGGGGGAAGGGTTCACCCCTCCACTTT,CASSLDWGKGSPLHF
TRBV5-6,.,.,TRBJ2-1,TGTGCCAGCAGCCGTACACGGGGCTCCTACAATGAGCAGTTCTTC,CASSRTRGSYNEQFF
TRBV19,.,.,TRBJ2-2,TGTGCCAGTAGTATAAATAGGGGTTTTGAGAACACCGGGGAGCTGTTTTTT,CASSINRGFENTGELFF
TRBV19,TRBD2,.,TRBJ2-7,TGTGCCAGTAGTGCGGCTAGCGGGAGTTACGAGCAGTACTTC,CASSAASGSYEQYF
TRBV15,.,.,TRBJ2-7,TGTGCCACCAGCAGAGAATGGGATGGGTACGAGCAGTACTTC,CATSREWDGYEQYF
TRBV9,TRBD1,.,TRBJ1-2,TGTGCCAGCAGCGGACAGGGCGCCGCCGTCAACTATGGCTACACCTTC,CASSGQGAAVNYGYTF
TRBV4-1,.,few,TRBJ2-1,TGCGCCAGCAGCCATGGGGATGAGCAGTTCTTC,CASSHGDEQFF
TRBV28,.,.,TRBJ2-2,TGTGCCAGCAGTTTTGGGGTCGGGGTATCGGGGGAGCTGTTTTTT,CASSFGVGVSGELFF
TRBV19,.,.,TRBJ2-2,TGTGCCAGTAGTCGCCTCGGACAGTCAAACACCGGGGAGCTGTTTTTT,CASSRLGQSNTGELFF
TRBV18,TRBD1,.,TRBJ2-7,TGTGCCAGCTCGAAACAGGGGAAGAGCTCCTACGAGCAGTACTTC,CASSKQGKSSYEQYF
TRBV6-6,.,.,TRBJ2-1,TGTGCCAGCACCCCCGGCCGACCCGCCAGGGGCAATGAGCAGTTCTTC,CASTPGRPARGNEQFF
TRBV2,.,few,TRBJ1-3,TGTGCCAGCACTGAGGCGATCTCTGGAAACACCATATATTTT,CASTEAISGNTIYF
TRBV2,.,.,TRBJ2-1,TGTGCCAGCAGCGCATACAGGGAAAATGAGCAGTTCTTC,CASSAYRENEQFF
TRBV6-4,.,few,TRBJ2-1,TGTGCCACCTCAGGGGGGGCCGCAAGTAATGAGCAGTTCTTC,CATSGGAASNEQFF
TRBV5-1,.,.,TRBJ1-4,TGCGCCAGCAGCCCCGGGACAACGGCTGAAAAACTGTTTTTT,CASSPGTTAEKLFF
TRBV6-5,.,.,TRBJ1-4,TGTGCCAGCAGCCGGGGGGGGGTTGGCAATGAAAAACTGTTTTTT,CASSRGGVGNEKLFF
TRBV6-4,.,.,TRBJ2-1,TGTGCCAGCATGGGGTTTGCAGGGTTCTTC,CASMGFAGFF
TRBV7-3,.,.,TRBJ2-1,TGTGCCAGCAGCTTATGGGCGACTAGCAATGAGCAGTTCTTC,CASSLWATSNEQFF
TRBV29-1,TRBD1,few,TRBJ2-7,TGCAGCGTTGAACCAGGGCCCGGGACAGGGGACTACGAGCAGTACTTC,CSVEPGPGTGDYEQYF
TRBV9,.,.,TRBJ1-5,TGTGCCAGCAGCCCCGGGGGGGGTTTGTACAATCAGCCCCAGCATTTT,CASSPGGGLYNQPQHF
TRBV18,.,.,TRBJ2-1,TGTGCCAGCTCACCACCCTTTTCCACTTCGAGCAATGAGCAGTTCTTC,CASSPPFSTSSNEQFF
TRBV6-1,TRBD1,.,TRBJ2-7,TGTGCCAGCAGTAGTGCCGGGACAGGGAAAAACGAGCAGTACTTC,CASSSAGTGKNEQYF
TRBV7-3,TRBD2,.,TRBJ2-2,TGTGCCAGCAGCTACCTAGCGGGAACGGGCACCGGGGAGCTGTTTTTT,CASSYLAGTGTGELFF
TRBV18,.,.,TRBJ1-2,TGTGCCAGCTCACCTTGGGGGCTCGGCTATGGCTACACCTTC,CASSPWGLGYGYTF
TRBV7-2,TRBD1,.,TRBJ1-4,TGTGCCAGCAGCCTAACCAGACAGGGGGCACTGTTTTTT,CASSLTRQGALFF
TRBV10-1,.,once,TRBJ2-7,TGCGCCAGCATCCCCCACCGAGCTAGCGCTACCTACGAGCAGTACTTC,CASIPHRASATYEQYF
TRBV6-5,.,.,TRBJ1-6,TGTGCCAGCAGTTACTCGTCGCGTGGGAATTCACCCCTCCACTTT,CASSYSSRGNSPLHF
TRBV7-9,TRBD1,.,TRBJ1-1,TGTGCCAGCAGCTTGACAGGGGACACTGAAGCTTTCTTT,CASSLTGDTEAFF
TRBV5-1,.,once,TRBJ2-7,TGCGCCAGCAGCTTGGCCGACCAAACAGGACACGAGCAGTACTTC,CASSLADQTGHEQYF
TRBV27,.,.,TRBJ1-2,TGTGCCAGCAGTTTATCCGGGGCCCCAACCTATGGCTACACCTTC,CASSLSGAPTYGYTF
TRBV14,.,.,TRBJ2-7,TGTGCCAGCAGCCAAGCCTACGAGCAGTACTTC,CASSQAYEQYF
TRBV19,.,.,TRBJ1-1,TGTGCCAGTAGTACCGGGACGCCGAACACTGAAGCTTTCTTT,CASSTGTPNTEAFF
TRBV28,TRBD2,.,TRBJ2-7,TGTGCCAGCAGAACCCCCGGGACTAACGAGGGGGAGCAGTACTTC,CASRTPGTNEGEQYF
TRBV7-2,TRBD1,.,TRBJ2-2,TGTGCCAGCAGCATACAGGGGTTTGCCGGGGAGCTGTTTTTT,CASSIQGFAGELFF
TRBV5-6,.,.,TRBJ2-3,TGTGCCAGCAGCTTGGTCACAGACGGATGGGTCACAGATACGCAGTATTTT,CASSLVTDGWVTDTQYF
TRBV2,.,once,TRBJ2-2,TGTGCCAGCAGTGACGGGCAAAACACCGGGGAGCTGTTTTTT,CASSDGQNTGELFF
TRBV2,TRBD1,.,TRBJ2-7,TGTGCCACTGGACAGGGGCCCACCTACGAGCAGTACTTC,CATGQGPTYEQYF
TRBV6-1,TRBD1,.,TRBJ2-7,TGTGCCAGCAGTTTCGGGACAGGGGTATACGAGCAGTACTTC,CASSFGTGVYEQYF
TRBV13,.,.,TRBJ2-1,TGTGCCAGCAGCTTACGCGGGTATGAGCAGTTCTTC,CASSLRGYEQFF
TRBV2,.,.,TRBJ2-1,TGTGCCAGCAGTGGCACTACTAAGGGCAATGAGCAGTTCTTC,CASSGTTKGNEQFF
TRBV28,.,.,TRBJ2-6,TGTGCCAGCAGTTTAGTGGCCCACTCTGGGGCCAACGTCCTGACTTTC,CASSLVAHSGANVLTF
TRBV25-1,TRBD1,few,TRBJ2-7,TGTGCCAGCAGCGGGACAGGGAGGGGATACGAGCAGTACTTC,CASSGTGRGYEQYF